This is a list of T cell receptor beta chains from one sample in a study of cytomegalovirus exposure and HLA in healthy donors. TCRdb's copy holds only in-frame clones and misses some; the assay was immunoSEQ multiplex PCR. The data show tens of thousands of clones, approximately 96% seen once. The sequenced material came from PBMCs. Receptors originate from a man aged 18 to 35 in good health and CMV-seropositive. Each CDR3 is given with its conserved first and last residue. The order of the fields is CDR3 protein, CDR3 DNA, V gene, clone size, J gene, D gene. The D gene is left open where the match is weak. Where a row states a size, it is once, few, many or the class of an expanded clone; other rows omit it.

CDR3: CASSGQPRDTQYF
DNA: TGTGCCAGCAGTGGACAGCCCCGAGATACGCAGTATTTT
V: TRBV2
size: -
J: TRBJ2-3
D: -

CDR3: CASRDRAYEQYF
DNA: TGTGCCAGCAGGGACAGAGCCTACGAGCAGTACTTC
V: TRBV25-1
size: few
J: TRBJ2-7
D: -

CDR3: CASSLVGQGYNEQFF
DNA: TGTGCCAGCAGCTTGGTGGGACAAGGATACAATGAGCAGTTCTTC
V: TRBV5-6
size: once
J: TRBJ2-1
D: -

CDR3: CATEIPGLDSGEQFF
DNA: TGTGCCACCGAAATCCCGGGACTAGATTCGGGTGAGCAGTTCTTC
V: TRBV19
size: few
J: TRBJ2-1
D: TRBD2

CDR3: CASSSRGAETQYF
DNA: TGTGCCAGCAGCTCAAGGGGCGCCGAGACCCAGTACTTC
V: TRBV5-6
size: -
J: TRBJ2-5
D: -

CDR3: CASSPARGVPYEQYF
DNA: TGCGCCAGCAGCCCAGCCAGGGGAGTTCCCTACGAGCAGTACTTC
V: TRBV4-1
size: -
J: TRBJ2-7
D: -

CDR3: CASSLAGRVTEAFF
DNA: TGCGCCAGCAGCTTGGCCGGTAGAGTCACTGAAGCTTTCTTT
V: TRBV5-1
size: -
J: TRBJ1-1
D: -

CDR3: CASSLGTSGISSYNEQFF
DNA: TGTGCCAGCTCTCTCGGGACTAGCGGCATCAGCTCCTACAATGAGCAGTTCTTC
V: TRBV18
size: -
J: TRBJ2-1
D: TRBD2

CDR3: CASSQGGTSGRSTDTQYF
DNA: TGCGCCAGCAGCCAAGGTGGGACTAGCGGGAGATCCACAGATACGCAGTATTTT
V: TRBV4-3
size: -
J: TRBJ2-3
D: TRBD2

CDR3: CSARGGDTQYF
DNA: TGCAGTGCTAGAGGAGGAGATACGCAGTATTTT
V: TRBV20-1
size: -
J: TRBJ2-3
D: -

CDR3: CASSYRNGVYEQYF
DNA: TGTGCCAGCAGCTACAGGAATGGGGTCTACGAGCAGTACTTC
V: TRBV7-8
size: -
J: TRBJ2-7
D: -

CDR3: CASSLFSYNEQFF
DNA: TGTGCCAGCAGTTTATTTTCTTACAATGAGCAGTTCTTC
V: TRBV27
size: -
J: TRBJ2-1
D: -

CDR3: CASSPNGQGNTEAFF
DNA: TGTGCCAGCAGCCCCAACGGTCAGGGAAACACTGAAGCTTTCTTT
V: TRBV7-2
size: -
J: TRBJ1-1
D: -

CDR3: CASSPGHNEKLFF
DNA: TGTGCCAGCTCACCAGGACACAATGAAAAACTGTTTTTT
V: TRBV18
size: few
J: TRBJ1-4
D: -

CDR3: CASSLSSGGGELFF
DNA: TGTGCCAGCAGCTTATCCTCCGGAGGGGGGGAGCTGTTTTTT
V: TRBV7-3
size: -
J: TRBJ2-2
D: -

CDR3: CASSPPDSSDAFF
DNA: TGTGCCAGCAGTCCCCCCGACAGTTCGGATGCTTTCTTT
V: TRBV6-5
size: -
J: TRBJ1-1
D: -

CDR3: CASSTLTGGLADTQYF
DNA: TGTGCCAGTAGTACCTTGACAGGGGGCCTGGCAGATACGCAGTATTTT
V: TRBV19
size: few
J: TRBJ2-3
D: TRBD1

CDR3: CASNIQGTNSPLHF
DNA: TGTGCCAGCAACATACAGGGGACTAATTCACCCCTCCACTTT
V: TRBV11-3
size: -
J: TRBJ1-6
D: TRBD1

CDR3: CASSLSGGSGTDTQYF
DNA: TGTGCCAGCAGCTTATCTGGCGGGAGTGGCACAGATACGCAGTATTTT
V: TRBV7-3
size: -
J: TRBJ2-3
D: TRBD2

CDR3: CATSSEGGQPQHF
DNA: TGTGCCACCAGCAGCGAAGGGGGTCAGCCCCAGCATTTT
V: TRBV15
size: -
J: TRBJ1-5
D: -

CDR3: CASSASGTATEAFF
DNA: TGTGCCAGCAGCGCATCCGGGACAGCCACTGAAGCTTTCTTT
V: TRBV9
size: -
J: TRBJ1-1
D: TRBD1

CDR3: CASSLTAGGKDGYTF
DNA: TGTGCCAGCAGCTTAACGGCAGGGGGCAAGGATGGCTACACCTTC
V: TRBV7-9
size: -
J: TRBJ1-2
D: TRBD1

CDR3: CAWTYLNTEAFF
DNA: TGTGCCTGGACCTACTTGAACACTGAAGCTTTCTTT
V: TRBV30
size: -
J: TRBJ1-1
D: -

CDR3: CAISESLGQQENTEAFF
DNA: TGTGCCATCAGTGAGTCTTTGGGACAGCAAGAGAACACTGAAGCTTTCTTT
V: TRBV10-3
size: -
J: TRBJ1-1
D: TRBD1

CDR3: CASRDPGQIDRAFF
DNA: TGTGCCAGTAGAGACCCGGGACAGATAGACAGAGCTTTCTTT
V: TRBV19
size: -
J: TRBJ1-1
D: TRBD1

CDR3: CASSLRGTTEAFF
DNA: TGTGCCAGCAGTCTCAGGGGGACCACTGAAGCTTTCTTT
V: TRBV6-5
size: -
J: TRBJ1-1
D: TRBD1

CDR3: CASSLGLREGRNNEQFF
DNA: TGTGCCAGCAGCTTAGGTTTGAGGGAGGGTCGAAACAATGAGCAGTTCTTC
V: TRBV11-3
size: -
J: TRBJ2-1
D: TRBD2

CDR3: CASSIWTGTSEKLFF
DNA: TGTGCCAGCAGCATATGGACAGGGACCTCAGAGAAACTGTTTTTT
V: TRBV7-9
size: -
J: TRBJ1-4
D: TRBD1

CDR3: CASSGGVTEAFF
DNA: TGTGCCAGCAGTGGCGGGGTCACTGAAGCTTTCTTT
V: TRBV2
size: -
J: TRBJ1-1
D: -

CDR3: CATSSGGAPDTDTQYF
DNA: TGTGCCACCTCTAGCGGGGGGGCGCCCGACACAGATACGCAGTATTTT
V: TRBV28
size: -
J: TRBJ2-3
D: TRBD2

CDR3: CASSELAGGSDTQYF
DNA: TGTGCCAGCAGTGAACTAGCGGGAGGCTCAGATACGCAGTATTTT
V: TRBV6-1
size: -
J: TRBJ2-3
D: TRBD2